The 24 T cell receptor beta chains given below trace back to one sample, sequenced in a study of T cells in localized non-small cell lung cancer. TCRdb's copy holds only in-frame clones and misses some; the assay was immunoSEQ multiplex PCR. Altogether about 26,000 clones are present, about 84% being singletons, with the ten largest covering 9.6%. The source material was peripheral blood, sampled before any cancer treatment. These receptors all come from a man aged 40 to 75 with stage III squamous cell lung carcinoma.

The V call is TRBV7-6, the J call TRBJ1-1, with D possibly TRBD1 on 6 matching bases. Germline CDR1 SGHVS, CDR2 FNYEAQ. The CDR3 runs 16 residues. Trimming cost V 5 bases and J 3 bases, with 19 bases left between them. The CDR3 spells CASSVGPRGQDTEAFF. The DNA of the CDR3 is TGTGCCAGCAGCGTAGGTCCCAGGGGCCAAGACACTGAAGCTTTCTTT.

The chain recombines TRBV7-3 with TRBJ2-2; D is unclear. Germline CDR1 SGHTA, CDR2 FQGTGA. V dropped 4 bases and J dropped 5 bases, with 11 bases sitting between them. The CDR3 covers 14 residues. CDR3 sequence reads: CASSSTASTGELFF. The CDR3 DNA follows: TGTGCCAGCAGCTCTACGGCTAGTACCGGGGAGCTGTTTTTT.

The rearrangement joins TRBV25-1 to TRBJ2-3, with 8 bases lining up with TRBD1. CDR1 is MGHDK, CDR2 SYGVNS, per germline. The ends lost 1 base at V and 3 bases at J; junction bases unmatched: 3. The length of the CDR3 is 15 residues. The CDR3 region has the DNA TGTGCCAGCAGTGAATCGGGACAGGCGACAGATACGCAGTATTTT. Its protein is CASSESGQATDTQYF.

J is TRBJ2-1 and V is TRBV19; D is possibly TRBD1 (5 bases). Germline assignment: CDR1 LNHDA and CDR2 SQIVND (reference sequence). V lost 4 bases and J 0 bases, leaving 13 bases between the germline ends. The length of the CDR3 is 16 residues. The CDR3 region has the DNA TGTGCCAGTAGTAGATCACACAGGAGCTCCTACAATGAGCAGTTCTTC. It is translated as CASSRSHRSSYNEQFF.

This chain joins TRBV28 and TRBJ2-7, with D possibly called TRBD1 or TRBD2 (5 bases each). The germline CDR1 and CDR2 sequences are MDHEN and SYDVKM. The CDR3 has 14 residues. Trimming took off 5 bases at V and 2 bases at J, with 13 bases between the two ends. CDR3 loop: CASSRYGATYEQYF. Here the CDR3 DNA reads TGTGCCAGCAGTCGATACGGGGCCACCTACGAGCAGTACTTC.

This clone has more than one count but fewer than ten. This sequence joins TRBV9 and TRBJ1-3; TRBD1 is a possible D gene (5 bases). CDR1 and CDR2 (germline): SGDLS, YYNGEE. Trimming left V 5 bases short and J 1 base short, with 19 bases between. CDR3 length equals 17 residues. CDR3 residues: CASSVSGGTGSGNTIYF. The DNA for the CDR3 is TGTGCCAGCAGTGTGTCCGGGGGGACGGGGTCTGGAAACACCATATATTTT.

The CDR3 sequence is CASSLGGFGGRRYEQYF. The CDR3 DNA sequence: TGTGCCAGCAGCTTAGGGGGTTTTGGCGGGAGGAGATACGAGCAGTACTTC. The V gene is TRBV7-9, the J gene TRBJ2-7; 8 bases are shared with TRBD2. The CDR3 runs 17 residues. The trim removed 1 base at V and 4 bases at J, leaving 12 bases unmatched. Germline V gives CDR1 SEHNR, CDR2 FQNEAQ (reference sequence). Variable domain in full (rest from reference TRBV7-9 and TRBJ2-7): DTGVSQNPRHKITKRGQNVTFRCDPISEHNRLYWYRQTLGQGPEFLTYFQNEAQLEKSRLLSDRFSAERPKGSFSTLEIQRTEQGDSAMYLCASSLGGFGGRRYEQYFGPGTRLTVT.

This clone was detected once. The rearrangement links TRBV28 to TRBJ1-5, with D possibly TRBD1 on 5 matching bases. Deletions cut 2 bases from V and 4 bases from J, with 12 bases between. Germline-derived CDR1 and CDR2 are MDHEN and SYDVKM. This CDR3 has 15 residues. CDR3 region: CASSLGAGVNQPQHF. CDR3 DNA: TGTGCCAGCAGTTTAGGGGCAGGAGTAAATCAGCCCCAGCATTTT.

This rearrangement joins TRBV28 to TRBJ2-7; D is possibly TRBD2 (6 bases). This CDR3 spans 16 amino acids. The V and J ends lost 2 bases and 4 bases respectively, with 18 bases between them. Germline V gene sequence: CDR1 MDHEN, CDR2 SYDVKM. This CDR3 is CASSLGSGEAFYEQYF. CDR3 in DNA: TGTGCCAGCAGTTTAGGTAGCGGCGAGGCCTTTTACGAGCAGTACTTC.

This chain uses TRBV6-6 with TRBJ2-5; 16 nucleotides agree with TRBD2. The germline V gene encodes CDR1 MNHNY and CDR2 SVGAGI (reference sequence). The CDR3 consists of 16 residues. With V trimmed by 6 bases and J by 5 bases, 6 bases remained unmatched. DNA of the CDR3: TGTGCCAGCAGATCGGGACTAGCGGGAGGGCCTGAGACCCAGTACTTC. Protein: CASRSGLAGGPETQYF.

This chain links TRBV2 with TRBJ2-5, with TRBD2 identical over 9 bases. CDR3 length: 14 amino acids. With 6 bases clipped from V and 5 bases from J, the junction kept 7 bases outside the gene matches. Germline CDR1 SNHLY, CDR2 FYNNEI. The CDR3: CASSAGLARETQYF. The CDR3, as DNA: TGTGCCAGCAGCGCCGGACTAGCGAGGGAGACCCAGTACTTC. Based on the CDR3 plus reference TRBV2 and TRBJ2-5, the full variable domain is EPEVTQTPSHQVTQMGQEVILRCVPISNHLYFYWYRQILGQKVEFLVSFYNNEISEKSEIFDDQFSVERPDGSNFTLKIRSTKLEDSAMYFCASSAGLARETQYFGPGTRLLVL.

A note on this clone: The sample has other DNA sequences that encode this CDR3 too. J is TRBJ2-3 and V is TRBV13, with 7 bases that match TRBD2. CDR3 length equals 12 residues. Trimming took 5 bases from V and 4 from J; bases not matched to a gene: 0. Germline loops: CDR1 PRHDT, CDR2 FYEKMQ (reference sequence). CDR3 nucleotide sequence: TGTGCCAGCAGCCGGGAGGCAGATACGCAGTATTTT. This encodes CASSREADTQYF.

This clone was seen a few times. V is TRBV4-1 and J is TRBJ1-1; weak D call: TRBD1 (6 bases). CDR3 length equals 15 residues. Germline assignment: CDR1 MGHRA and CDR2 YSYEKL. With 0 bases removed from V and 2 bases from J, the gap between germline ends came to 10 bases. The CDR3 DNA reads TGCGCCAGCAGCCAAGAAGACAGGATTAACACTGAAGCTTTCTTT. Protein: CASSQEDRINTEAFF.

This chain joins TRBV30 and TRBJ1-1; D call uncertain. The CDR3 contains 13 residues. V was trimmed by 0 bases and J by 3 bases, leaving 8 bases between them. Germline CDR1 GTSNPN, CDR2 SVGIG (reference sequence). The CDR3 here is CAWSVLGDTEAFF. DNA of the CDR3: TGTGCCTGGAGTGTACTCGGGGACACTGAAGCTTTCTTT.

This rearrangement joins TRBV5-1 to TRBJ1-4; 12 bases agree with TRBD1. The CDR3 loop spans 19 amino acids. The germline V gene encodes CDR1 SGHRS and CDR2 YFSETQ. The J segment lost 2 bases and the V segment lost 3 bases, leaving 11 bases of the junction unmatched. The DNA of the CDR3 is TGCGCCAGCAGCTCCGGGACAGGGGGCCTTCGTAGGACTAATGAAAAACTGTTTTTT. The encoded protein is CASSSGTGGLRRTNEKLFF.

The chain recombines TRBV7-9 with TRBJ2-3; the D is unclear. CDR1 and CDR2 from the germline V gene are SEHNR and FQNEAQ (reference sequence). The V end lost 1 base, the J end lost 1 base, and 6 bases lay between the germline ends. There are 14 residues in the CDR3. CDR3 DNA: TGTGCCAGCAGCTTAGTCGCCCGCACAGATACGCAGTATTTT. Translating it yields CASSLVARTDTQYF.

This chain connects TRBV28 to TRBJ2-5; D is possibly TRBD1 (6 bases). Looked up from germline, CDR1 is MDHEN and CDR2 is SYDVKM. Trimming left V 6 bases short and J 4 bases short, with 9 bases between. This CDR3 is built from 12 residues. The CDR3 coding sequence is TGTGCCAGCAGCCCCAGGGGAGAGACCCAGTACTTC. Protein sequence: CASSPRGETQYF.

This clone was detected only once. V gene TRBV18 combines with J gene TRBJ2-5, with unresolved D. V was shortened by 2 bases and J by 0 bases, with 7 bases between the two germline ends. Germline loops: CDR1 KGHSH, CDR2 LQKENI. The CDR3 runs 14 residues. The CDR3 reads CASSPRANQETQYF. The CDR3 DNA reads as TGTGCCAGCTCACCAAGGGCTAACCAAGAGACCCAGTACTTC.

The rearrangement joins TRBV15 to TRBJ2-2; D unclear. Trimming left V 1 base short and J 7 bases short, with 4 bases between. The CDR3 has 12 amino acids. Per germline, CDR1 LNHNV and CDR2 YYDKDF (reference sequence). The CDR3 sequence: CATSRVGGELFF. The CDR3 bases are TGTGCCACCAGCAGAGTTGGCGGGGAGCTGTTTTTT.

The J gene is TRBJ1-6, the V gene TRBV10-1; D is undetermined. Germline V gives CDR1 WNHNN, CDR2 SYGVQD (reference sequence). Deletions cut 2 bases from V and 7 bases from J, with 6 bases between. This CDR3 is 13 amino acids long. This CDR3 is CASSEDGNSPLHF. As DNA, the CDR3 is TGCGCCAGCAGTGAGGACGGAAATTCACCCCTCCACTTT.

The V gene is TRBV5-6, the J gene TRBJ1-2, with D hard to call. Germline V gene lookup returns CDR1 SGHDT and CDR2 YYEEEE. This CDR3 has 13 residues. The V end was cut by 1 base, the J end by 0 bases, with 4 bases between. This chain's CDR3 is CASSLKANYGYTF. The CDR3 coding sequence is TGTGCCAGCAGCTTGAAGGCTAACTATGGCTACACCTTC.

The V gene is TRBV18, the J gene TRBJ2-7; D is uncertain. Per germline, CDR1 KGHSH and CDR2 LQKENI. CDR3 length equals 16 residues. Trimming took off 8 bases at V and 4 bases at J, with 24 bases between the two ends. DNA for the CDR3: TGTGCCAGCCCCGTGGCGGCCTTGAATATGAGATACGAGCAGTACGTC. As protein: CASPVAALNMRYEQYV.

This clone was recorded only once. This rearrangement joins TRBV14 to TRBJ1-2; TRBD1 agrees at 8 bases. Trimming at V came to 8 bases and at J to 5 bases, leaving 4 bases not matched to a gene. CDR1 and CDR2 (germline): SGHDN, FVKESK. The CDR3 extends over 12 amino acids. The CDR3 spells CASGQGTYGYTF. CDR3 bases: TGTGCCAGCGGACAGGGAACGTATGGCTACACCTTC.

V gene TRBV5-1 combines with J gene TRBJ1-1, with 7 bases lining up with TRBD1. Germline loops: CDR1 SGHRS, CDR2 YFSETQ. CDR3 length: 14 amino acids. With V trimmed by 0 bases and J by 6 bases, 5 bases remained unmatched. The chain's CDR3 is CASSLARQGAEAFF. Written as DNA, the CDR3 is TGCGCCAGCAGCTTGGCCCGACAGGGCGCTGAAGCTTTCTTT.